This T cell receptor beta chain was identified in a study of blood T cell repertoires in COVID-19. The wider study: The United States, Italy and Spain were the sources of the acute and convalescent COVID-19 samples. PBMCs, B-cell-depleted T cells, or T cells were the source of the cDNA or gDNA that made up the material.

Per germline, CDR1 SNHLY and CDR2 FYNNEI. Trimming left V 6 bases short and J 2 bases short, with 7 bases between. The CDR3 totals 13 residues. In the authors' workflow: Cell counts per sample came from amplifying reference gene primers. Some clones are missing from TCRdb's copy, which holds only in-frame ones; the method was immunoSEQ multiplex PCR. That table supplies the V and J calls and clone size; D and trimming were determined from the DNA. There are fewer than 250,000 clones in the sample; about 83% occur only once, and around 6% lies in the top ten. Sequenced sample: peripheral blood. The receptor was isolated from a human donor in a cohort sampled during active COVID-19. The V call is TRBV2, the J call TRBJ2-2; the D is unclear. CDR3 protein: CASRTVNTGELFF. The CDR3 DNA is TGTGCCAGCAGAACTGTAAACACCGGGGAGCTGTTTTTT. The variable domain in full, completed from reference TRBV2 and TRBJ2-2, reads EPEVTQTPSHQVTQMGQEVILRCVPISNHLYFYWYRQILGQKVEFLVSFYNNEISEKSEIFDDQFSVERPDGSNFTLKIRSTKLEDSAMYFCASRTVNTGELFFGEGSRLTVL.